This T cell receptor (beta chain) was retrieved from a study of OX40 agonist ivuxolimab in advanced cancers. About the study as a whole: Ivuxolimab, which targeted the costimulatory receptor OX40 (CD134), was an agonistic, fully human IgG2 monoclonal antibody. Intravenous ivuxolimab was administered to patients every 2 weeks at six dose levels: 0.01, 0.1, 0.3, 1.5, 3 and 10 mg/kg. Of the approximately 50 dose-escalation patients, hepatocellular carcinoma was present in about 20, melanoma in roughly 15, renal cell carcinoma in 9 and head and neck cancer in 9. In the dose-escalation cohort, 65% to 90% of patients were male, and the mean age was around 60 years, with a range of 23 to 79. Prior anti-PD-1, anti-PD-L1 or anti-CTLA-4 therapy was permitted, and checkpoint inhibitors had been received by 30% to 40% of dose-escalation patients. Partial responses occurred in three dose-escalation patients, of whom one had hepatocellular carcinoma and two had cutaneous melanoma. Peripheral TCRbeta sequencing aimed to test whether ivuxolimab altered TCR sequence diversity and caused clonal T-cell expansion. The paper describes the monotherapy dose-escalation part (N of about 52 patients) of the phase I trial of ivuxolimab. Points the paper makes about the study in general: In the 0.1-3.0 mg/kg groups, partial responders were among the patients with the lowest normalized peripheral clonal expansion, particularly in CD8+ T cells. Low levels of normalized T-cell clonal expansion were also seen in some patients who did not respond. On average, CD8+ T cells showed more expanded clones than CD4+ T cells after ivuxolimab. Which antigens the clonally expanded peripheral T cells were specific for was not determined. At doses of 0.1 to 3.0 mg/kg, clonal expansion of both CD4+ and CD8+ blood T cells was observed from baseline to week 6.

The germline V gene yields ENHRY for CDR1 and SYGVKD for CDR2. Inclusive of the bounding cysteine and phenylalanine, the CDR3 is 12 residues long. Of all the DNA, just the CDR3 is kept, 36 bases in frame from base 1. The V and J ends are trimmed by 9 bases and 1 base, leaving 10 bases between them. Genomic DNA was isolated from the sorted cells so that the TCRbeta CDR3 region could be sequenced. The immunoSEQ Assay was used for sequencing of TCRbeta CDR3 regions. Held by TCRdb, this immuneACCESS table contains in-frame sequences only and omits some clones. Under half of the omission traces to an unresolved V gene where checked; the cause of the rest is unknown. This sample comprises 40,000 to 45,000 clones, approximately 80% of them detected only once. In total, the top ten clones hold 10% of the sample. Note on this clone: There is no known antigen for this receptor. No base-level quality is on record; no much larger clone is a single base apart.

The trial excluded patients who had a history of autoimmune disease or were on systemic immunosuppression. In every dose cohort, peripheral blood was drawn for TCR sequencing at baseline, cycle 4 day 1, and cycle 7 day 1. Samples were obtained from an open-label, multicenter, first-in-human phase I dose-escalation trial of ivuxolimab. Adults with locally advanced or metastatic melanoma, renal cell carcinoma, hepatocellular carcinoma or head and neck squamous cell carcinoma were enrolled in the trial. Before TCR sequencing, CD4+ and CD8+ T cells were separately sorted from peripheral blood. The chain employs TRBV10-3 and TRBJ2-7; the D gene assignment is perhaps TRBD1 or TRBD2, with each matching 6 bases. The sequenced sample was CD4+ or CD8+ T cells sorted from blood, obtained in a trial of the OX40 agonist ivuxolimab. This clonotype was obtained from an adult with an advanced solid tumor such as melanoma, head and neck, liver or kidney cancer. The encoded CDR3 is CAMGGLSYEQYF. The nucleotide sequence is given as TGTGCCATGGGGGGCCTATCCTACGAGCAGTACTTC.